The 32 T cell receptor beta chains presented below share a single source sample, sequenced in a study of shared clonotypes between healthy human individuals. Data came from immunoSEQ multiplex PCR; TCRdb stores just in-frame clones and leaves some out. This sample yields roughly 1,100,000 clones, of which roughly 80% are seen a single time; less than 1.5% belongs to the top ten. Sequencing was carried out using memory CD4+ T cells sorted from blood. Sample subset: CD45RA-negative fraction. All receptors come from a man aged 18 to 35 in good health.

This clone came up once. This CDR3 reads CATLSPPAAFYEQYF. CDR3 DNA sequence: TGTGCCACCCTTTCTCCCCCAGCGGCTTTCTACGAGCAGTACTTC. The genes are TRBV15 and TRBJ2-7; a weak D match, TRBD2 (5 bases). The CDR3 is made up of 15 amino acids. The germline V gene has CDR1 LNHNV and CDR2 YYDKDF (reference sequence). Trimming took 8 bases from V and 3 from J, leaving 20 bases between them.

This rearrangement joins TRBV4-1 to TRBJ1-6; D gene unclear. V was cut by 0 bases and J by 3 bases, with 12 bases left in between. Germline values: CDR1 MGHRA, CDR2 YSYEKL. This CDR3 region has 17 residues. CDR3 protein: CASSQEVTVYYNSPLHF. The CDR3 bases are TGCGCCAGCAGCCAAGAGGTTACAGTCTACTATAATTCACCCCTCCACTTT.

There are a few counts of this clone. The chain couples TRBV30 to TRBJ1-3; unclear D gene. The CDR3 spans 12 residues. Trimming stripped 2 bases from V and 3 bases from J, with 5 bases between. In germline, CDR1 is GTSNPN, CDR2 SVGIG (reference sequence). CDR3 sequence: CAWSKDGNTIYF. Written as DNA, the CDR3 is TGTGCCTGGAGTAAGGATGGAAACACCATATATTTT.

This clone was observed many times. CDR3 sequence: CAFHRRLGNSPLHF. CDR3 bases: TGTGCCTTCCACAGGCGTTTGGGTAATTCACCCCTCCACTTT. The rearrangement uses TRBV30 and TRBJ1-6; maybe TRBD1 (5 bases). V shed 7 bases and J shed 6 bases, with 16 bases lying between them. Germline CDR1 is GTSNPN and CDR2 is SVGIG (reference sequence). The CDR3 is 14 amino acids.

CDR3 region: CASMMGKGMNTEAFF. CDR3 DNA sequence: TGTGCCAGTATGATGGGGAAGGGGATGAACACTGAAGCTTTCTTT. This chain joins TRBV19 and TRBJ1-1; D possibly corresponds to TRBD1 (5 bases). The V end was cut by 7 bases, the J end by 0 bases, with 15 bases between. Germline CDR1 and CDR2: LNHDA and SQIVND (reference sequence). The CDR3 totals 15 residues.

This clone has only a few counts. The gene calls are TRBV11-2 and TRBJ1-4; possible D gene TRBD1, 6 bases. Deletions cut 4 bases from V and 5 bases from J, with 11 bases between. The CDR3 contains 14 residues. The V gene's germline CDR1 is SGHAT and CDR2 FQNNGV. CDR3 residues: CASSYRVGNEKLFF. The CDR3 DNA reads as TGTGCCAGCAGCTACAGGGTCGGGAATGAAAAACTGTTTTTT.

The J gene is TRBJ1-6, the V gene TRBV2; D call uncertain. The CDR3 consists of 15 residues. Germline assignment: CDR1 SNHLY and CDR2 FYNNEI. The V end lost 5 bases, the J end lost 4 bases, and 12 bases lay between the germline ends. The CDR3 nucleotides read TGTGCCAGCAGTCCGTTAGGGAATTATAATTCACCCCTCCACTTT. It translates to CASSPLGNYNSPLHF. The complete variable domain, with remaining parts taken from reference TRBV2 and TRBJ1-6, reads EPEVTQTPSHQVTQMGQEVILRCVPISNHLYFYWYRQILGQKVEFLVSFYNNEISEKSEIFDDQFSVERPDGSNFTLKIRSTKLEDSAMYFCASSPLGNYNSPLHFGNGTRLTVT.

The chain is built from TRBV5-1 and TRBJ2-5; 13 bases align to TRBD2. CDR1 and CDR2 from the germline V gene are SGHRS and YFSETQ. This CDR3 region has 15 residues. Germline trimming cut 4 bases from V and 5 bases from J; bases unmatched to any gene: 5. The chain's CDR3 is CASSKLAGGLETQYF. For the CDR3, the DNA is TGCGCCAGCAGCAAACTAGCGGGGGGGCTTGAGACCCAGTACTTC.

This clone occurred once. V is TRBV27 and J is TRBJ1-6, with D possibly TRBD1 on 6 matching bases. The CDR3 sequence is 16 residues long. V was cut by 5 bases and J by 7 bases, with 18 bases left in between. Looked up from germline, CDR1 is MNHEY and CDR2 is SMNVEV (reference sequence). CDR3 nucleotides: TGTGCCAGCAGTCTATATTCAGGGGAAGGGAATTCACCCCTCCACTTT. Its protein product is CASSLYSGEGNSPLHF.

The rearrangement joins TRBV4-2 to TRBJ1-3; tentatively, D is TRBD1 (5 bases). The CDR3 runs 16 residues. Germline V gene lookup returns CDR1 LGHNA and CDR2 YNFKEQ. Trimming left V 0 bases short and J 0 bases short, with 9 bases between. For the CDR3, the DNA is TGTGCCAGCAGCCAAGATGGGGCTAACTCTGGAAACACCATATATTTT. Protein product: CASSQDGANSGNTIYF.

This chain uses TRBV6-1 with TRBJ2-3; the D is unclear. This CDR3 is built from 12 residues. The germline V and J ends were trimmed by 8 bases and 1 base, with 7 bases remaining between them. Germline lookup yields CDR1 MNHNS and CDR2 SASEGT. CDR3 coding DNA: TGTGCCAGCGGACCCCGCACAGATACGCAGTATTTT. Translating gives CASGPRTDTQYF.

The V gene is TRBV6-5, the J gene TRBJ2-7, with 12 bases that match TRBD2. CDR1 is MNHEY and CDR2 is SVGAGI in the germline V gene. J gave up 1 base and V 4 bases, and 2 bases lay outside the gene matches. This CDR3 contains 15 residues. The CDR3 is CASSSTSGSSYEQYF. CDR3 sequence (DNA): TGTGCCAGCAGTTCGACTAGCGGGAGTTCCTACGAGCAGTACTTC.

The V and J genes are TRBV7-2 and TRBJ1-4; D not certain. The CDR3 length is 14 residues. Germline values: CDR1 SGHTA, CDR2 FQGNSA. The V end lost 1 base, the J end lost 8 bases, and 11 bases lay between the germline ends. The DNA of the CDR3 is TGTGCCAGCAGCTTAGGCCAGCTACCAGAAAAACTGTTTTTT. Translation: CASSLGQLPEKLFF.

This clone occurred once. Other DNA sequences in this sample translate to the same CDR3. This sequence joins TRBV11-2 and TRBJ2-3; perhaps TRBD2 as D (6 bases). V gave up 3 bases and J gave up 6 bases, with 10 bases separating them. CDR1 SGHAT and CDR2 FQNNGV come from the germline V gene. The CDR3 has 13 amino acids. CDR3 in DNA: TGTGCCAGCAGCTTGGGGGGAACTGATACGCAGTATTTT. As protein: CASSLGGTDTQYF.

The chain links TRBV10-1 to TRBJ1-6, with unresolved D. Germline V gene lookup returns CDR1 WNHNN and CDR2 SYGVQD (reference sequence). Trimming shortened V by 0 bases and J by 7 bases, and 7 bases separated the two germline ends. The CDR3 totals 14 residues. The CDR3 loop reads CASSESIGNSPLHF. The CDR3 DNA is TGCGCCAGCAGTGAGTCGATCGGGAATTCACCCCTCCACTTT.

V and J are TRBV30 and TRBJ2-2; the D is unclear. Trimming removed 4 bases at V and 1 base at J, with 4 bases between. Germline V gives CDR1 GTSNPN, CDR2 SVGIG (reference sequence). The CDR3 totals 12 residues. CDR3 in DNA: TGTGCCTGGACAGGGAACACCGGGGAGCTGTTTTTT. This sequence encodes CAWTGNTGELFF.

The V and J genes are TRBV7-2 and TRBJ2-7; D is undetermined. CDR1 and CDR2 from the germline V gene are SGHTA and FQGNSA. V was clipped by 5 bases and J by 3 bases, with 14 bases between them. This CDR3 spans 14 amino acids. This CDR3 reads CASSPHQLNYEQYF. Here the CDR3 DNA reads TGTGCCAGCAGCCCCCATCAATTAAACTACGAGCAGTACTTC.

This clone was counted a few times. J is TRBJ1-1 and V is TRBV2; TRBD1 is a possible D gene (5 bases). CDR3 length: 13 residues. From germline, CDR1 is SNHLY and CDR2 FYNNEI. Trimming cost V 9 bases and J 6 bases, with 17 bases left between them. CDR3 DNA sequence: TGTGCCAGTACAAGAGAGGGGATATCTGAAGCTTTCTTT. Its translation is CASTREGISEAFF. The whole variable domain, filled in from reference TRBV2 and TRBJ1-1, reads EPEVTQTPSHQVTQMGQEVILRCVPISNHLYFYWYRQILGQKVEFLVSFYNNEISEKSEIFDDQFSVERPDGSNFTLKIRSTKLEDSAMYFCASTREGISEAFFGQGTRLTVV.

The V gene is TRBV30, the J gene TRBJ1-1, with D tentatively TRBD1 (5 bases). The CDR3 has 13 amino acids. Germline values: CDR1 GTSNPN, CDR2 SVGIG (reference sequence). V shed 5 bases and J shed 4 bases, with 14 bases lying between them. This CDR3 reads CAWGGVASTEAFF. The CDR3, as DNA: TGTGCCTGGGGGGGGGTCGCCAGCACTGAAGCTTTCTTT. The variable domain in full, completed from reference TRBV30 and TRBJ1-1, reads SQTIHQWPATLVQPVGSPLSLECTVEGTSNPNLYWYRQAAGRGLQLLFYSVGIGQISSEVPQNLSASRPQDRQFILSSKKLLLSDSGFYLCAWGGVASTEAFFGQGTRLTVV.

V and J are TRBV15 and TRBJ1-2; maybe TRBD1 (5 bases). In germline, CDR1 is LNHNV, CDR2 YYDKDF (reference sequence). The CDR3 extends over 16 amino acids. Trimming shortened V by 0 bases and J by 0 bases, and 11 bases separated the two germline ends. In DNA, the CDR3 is TGTGCCACCAGCAGAGATACGCTGACAGCTAACTATGGCTACACCTTC. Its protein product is CATSRDTLTANYGYTF.

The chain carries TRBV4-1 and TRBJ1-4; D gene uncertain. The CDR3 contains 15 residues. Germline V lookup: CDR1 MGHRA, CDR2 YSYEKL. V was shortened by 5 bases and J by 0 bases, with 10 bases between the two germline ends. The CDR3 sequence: CASSAPGTTNEKLFF. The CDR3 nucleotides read TGCGCCAGCAGCGCTCCGGGAACAACTAATGAAAAACTGTTTTTT.

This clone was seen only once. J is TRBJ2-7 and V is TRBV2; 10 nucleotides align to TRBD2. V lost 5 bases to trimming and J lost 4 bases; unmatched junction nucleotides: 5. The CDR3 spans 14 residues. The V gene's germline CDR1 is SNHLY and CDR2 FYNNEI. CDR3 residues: CASSWTSGQYEQYF. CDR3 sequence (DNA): TGTGCCAGCAGTTGGACTAGCGGACAGTACGAGCAGTACTTC.

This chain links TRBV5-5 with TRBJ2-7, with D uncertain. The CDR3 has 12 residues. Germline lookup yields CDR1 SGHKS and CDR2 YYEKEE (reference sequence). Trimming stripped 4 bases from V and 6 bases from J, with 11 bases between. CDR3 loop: CASSAHSGEQYF. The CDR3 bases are TGTGCCAGCAGCGCACATTCTGGCGAGCAGTACTTC. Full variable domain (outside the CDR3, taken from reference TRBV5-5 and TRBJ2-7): DAGVTQSPTHLIKTRGQQVTLRCSPISGHKSVSWYQQVLGQGPQFIFQYYEKEERGRGNFPDRFSARQFPNYSSELNVNALLLGDSALYLCASSAHSGEQYFGPGTRLTVT.

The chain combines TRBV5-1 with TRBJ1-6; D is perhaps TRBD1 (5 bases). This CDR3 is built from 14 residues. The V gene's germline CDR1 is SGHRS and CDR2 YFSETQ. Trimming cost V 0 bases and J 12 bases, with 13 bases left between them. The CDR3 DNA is TGCGCCAGCAGCTTGGGGAGGGGCCAGCAACCCCTCCACTTT. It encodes CASSLGRGQQPLHF. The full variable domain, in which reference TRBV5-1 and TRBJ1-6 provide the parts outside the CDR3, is KAGVTQTPRYLIKTRGQQVTLSCSPISGHRSVSWYQQTPGQGLQFLFEYFSETQRNKGNFPGRFSGRQFSNSRSEMNVSTLELGDSALYLCASSLGRGQQPLHFGNGTRLTVT.

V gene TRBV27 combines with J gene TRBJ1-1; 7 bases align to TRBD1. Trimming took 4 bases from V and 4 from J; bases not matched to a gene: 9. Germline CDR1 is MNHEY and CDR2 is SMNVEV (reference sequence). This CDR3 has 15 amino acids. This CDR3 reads CASSSRQGRATEAFF. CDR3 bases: TGTGCCAGCAGTTCAAGACAGGGTCGGGCCACTGAAGCTTTCTTT.

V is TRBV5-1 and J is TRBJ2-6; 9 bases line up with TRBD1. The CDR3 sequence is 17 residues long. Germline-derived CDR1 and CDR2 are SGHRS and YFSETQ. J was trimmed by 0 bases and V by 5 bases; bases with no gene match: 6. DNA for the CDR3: TGCGCCAGCAGGTTTACGGGACAGGGCTCTGGGGCCAACGTCCTGACTTTC. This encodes CASRFTGQGSGANVLTF.

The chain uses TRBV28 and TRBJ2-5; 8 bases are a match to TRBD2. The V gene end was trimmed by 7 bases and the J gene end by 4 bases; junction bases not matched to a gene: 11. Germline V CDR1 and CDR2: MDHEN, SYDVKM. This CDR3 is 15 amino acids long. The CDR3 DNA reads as TGTGCCAGCAAAATCGGGGGGGCTGGAGGAGAGACCCAGTACTTC. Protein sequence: CASKIGGAGGETQYF. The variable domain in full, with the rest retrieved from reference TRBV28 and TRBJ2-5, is DVKVTQSSRYLVKRTGEKVFLECVQDMDHENMFWYRQDPGLGLRLIYFSYDVKMKEKGDIPEGYSVSREKKERFSLILESASTNQTSMYLCASKIGGAGGETQYFGPGTRLLVL.

The chain's CDR3 is CASSPGQTSPLHF. The CDR3 DNA reads as TGTGCCAGTAGTCCGGGACAGACTTCACCCCTCCACTTT. The rearrangement uses TRBV19 and TRBJ1-6; 7 positions agree with TRBD1. V lost 5 bases, J lost 9 bases, and 4 bases stayed unmatched. The germline gives CDR1 LNHDA, CDR2 SQIVND (reference sequence). CDR3 size: 13 residues.

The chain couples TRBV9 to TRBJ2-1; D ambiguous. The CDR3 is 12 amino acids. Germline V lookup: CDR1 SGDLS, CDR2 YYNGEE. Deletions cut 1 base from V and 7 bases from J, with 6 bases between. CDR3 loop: CASSVPRNEQFF. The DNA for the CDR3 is TGTGCCAGCAGCGTACCCAGAAATGAGCAGTTCTTC.

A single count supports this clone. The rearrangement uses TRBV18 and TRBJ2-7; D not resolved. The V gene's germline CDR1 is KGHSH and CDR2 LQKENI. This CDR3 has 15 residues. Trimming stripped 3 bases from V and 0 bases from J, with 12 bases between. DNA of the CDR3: TGTGCCAGCTCACCTGGCGTTTCAAGCTCCTACGAGCAGTACTTC. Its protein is CASSPGVSSSYEQYF.

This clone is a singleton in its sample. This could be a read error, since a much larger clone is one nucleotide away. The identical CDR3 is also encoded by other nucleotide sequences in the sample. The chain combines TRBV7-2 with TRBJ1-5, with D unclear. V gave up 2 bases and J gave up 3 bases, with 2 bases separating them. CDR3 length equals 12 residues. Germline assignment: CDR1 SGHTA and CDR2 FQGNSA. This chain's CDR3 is CASSLPNQPQHF. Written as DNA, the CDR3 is TGTGCCAGCAGCTTACCCAATCAGCCCCAGCATTTT.

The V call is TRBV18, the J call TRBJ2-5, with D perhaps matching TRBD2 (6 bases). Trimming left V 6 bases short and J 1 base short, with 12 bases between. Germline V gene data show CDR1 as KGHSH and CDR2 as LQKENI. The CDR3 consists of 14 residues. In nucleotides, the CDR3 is TGTGCCAGCTCTGGGAGGATGCTCCAAGAGACCCAGTACTTC. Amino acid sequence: CASSGRMLQETQYF.